A single sample is the source of the 20 T cell receptor beta chains below, sequenced in a study of response to subunit inactivated influenza vaccine. TCRdb reanalysed the RT-PCR reads using MiXCR and keeps one entry per CDR3 protein. Of about 520,000 distinct CDR3 sequences in the sample, approximately 11% were seen once. The sequencing here drew on PBMCs from blood, taken 40 to 50 days after vaccination. The receptors shown here come from a man aged 50 or older who received an inactivated influenza vaccine.

The chain carries TRBV6-1 and TRBJ2-1; D uncertain. This CDR3 has 13 residues. Trimming removed 1 base from V and 6 bases from J, with 7 bases in between. Germline-derived CDR1 and CDR2 are MNHNS and SASEGT. This CDR3 reads CASSEGARNEQFF. The CDR3 bases are TGTGCCAGCAGTGAAGGGGCCCGCAATGAGCAGTTCTTC.

This chain connects TRBV10-2 to TRBJ1-6; 7 nucleotides line up with TRBD1. The J segment lost 10 bases and the V segment lost 4 bases, leaving 7 bases of the junction unmatched. Germline values: CDR1 WSHSY, CDR2 SAAADI. The CDR3 covers 14 residues. CDR3 in amino acids: CASSGSGGGSPLHF. CDR3 nucleotide sequence: TGCGCCAGCAGTGGGTCAGGGGGAGGGTCACCCCTCCACTTT.

This clonotype was observed a handful of times. The CDR3 loop is CASSPGLTGGEQYF. CDR3 nucleotide sequence: TGTGCCAGCAGTCCGGGCCTAACAGGGGGCGAGCAGTACTTC. V gene TRBV2 combines with J gene TRBJ2-7, with 8 bases aligning to TRBD1. CDR1 and CDR2 from the germline V gene are SNHLY and FYNNEI. V shed 5 bases, J shed 6 bases, and the junction held 9 bases outside the gene matches. There are 14 residues in the CDR3.

This clonotype came up a few times. The rearrangement uses TRBV12-3 or TRBV12-4 and TRBJ1-4; 7 positions match TRBD1. CDR3 length: 12 amino acids. V shed 6 bases, J shed 10 bases, and the junction held 5 bases outside the gene matches. The CDR3 coding sequence is TGTGCCAGCAGCGACAGGGTCGGAAAACTGTTTTTT. It is translated as CASSDRVGKLFF.

The sample holds a few counts of this clonotype. The chain is built from TRBV7-9 and TRBJ1-1; 9 positions agree with TRBD1. CDR1 and CDR2 from the germline V gene are SEHNR and FQNEAQ (reference sequence). Trimming removed 5 bases from V and 1 base from J; junction bases left unmatched: 8. The CDR3 has 16 residues. The CDR3 is CASSHRDREGNTEAFF. The DNA of the CDR3 is TGTGCCAGCAGCCACCGGGACAGGGAGGGGAACACTGAAGCTTTCTTT.

In its sample, this clonotype was seen a few times. This chain uses TRBV9 with TRBJ2-1; 8 bases fit TRBD2. The germline gives CDR1 SGDLS, CDR2 YYNGEE. The CDR3 totals 15 residues. The trim removed 0 bases at V and 2 bases at J, leaving 1 base unmatched. CDR3 sequence: CASSVDGRAYNEQFF. In DNA form, the CDR3 reads TGTGCCAGCAGCGTAGACGGGAGGGCCTACAATGAGCAGTTCTTC.

There are many counts of this clonotype. The chain couples TRBV7-6 to TRBJ1-2; D possibly corresponds to TRBD1 (5 bases). Trimming removed 0 bases at V and 5 bases at J, with 19 bases between. The V gene's germline CDR1 is SGHVS and CDR2 FNYEAQ. The CDR3 consists of 17 residues. CDR3 protein: CASSLAFGGTASYGYTF. The CDR3, as DNA: TGTGCCAGCAGCTTAGCGTTCGGGGGGACGGCGAGTTATGGCTACACCTTC. The full variable domain, rest sourced from reference TRBV7-6 and TRBJ1-2, is GAGVSQSPRYKVTKRGQDVALRCDPISGHVSLYWYRQALGQGPEFLTYFNYEAQQDKSGLPNDRFSAERPEGSISTLTIQRTEQRDSAMYRCASSLAFGGTASYGYTFGSGTRLTVV.

This clonotype has only a few counts. V usage is TRBV15 and J usage is TRBJ1-4; possible D gene TRBD1, 6 bases. The CDR3 is made up of 17 amino acids. Germline V gene lookup returns CDR1 LNHNV and CDR2 YYDKDF (reference sequence). V was cut by 0 bases and J by 5 bases, with 16 bases left in between. CDR3 loop: CATSRDLGRGRNEKLFF. The CDR3 DNA reads TGTGCCACCAGCAGAGACCTGGGCAGGGGCCGGAATGAAAAACTGTTTTTT.

This rearrangement joins TRBV4-2 to TRBJ1-1, with D uncertain. The CDR3 has 15 residues. V lost 1 base, J lost 4 bases, and 13 bases lay in between. The germline V gene encodes CDR1 LGHNA and CDR2 YNFKEQ. In nucleotides, the CDR3 is TGTGCCAGCAGCCAAGGTTCATTGGGAGGCACTGAAGCTTTCTTT. This codes for CASSQGSLGGTEAFF.

This clonotype was observed many times. The chain recombines TRBV12-3 or TRBV12-4 with TRBJ2-3; D not certain. The CDR3 covers 14 residues. V lost 3 bases to trimming and J lost 1 base, with 8 bases between them. The CDR3 reads CASSFGWGTDTQYF. In nucleotides, the CDR3 is TGTGCCAGCAGTTTTGGTTGGGGCACAGATACGCAGTATTTT.

This sequence joins TRBV20-1 and TRBJ2-1; D gene ambiguous. Trimming took 1 base from V and 0 from J, leaving 7 bases between them. The V gene's germline CDR1 is DFQATT and CDR2 SNEGSKA (reference sequence). The CDR3 has 14 residues. Here the CDR3 reads CSARVPSSYNEQFF. CDR3 nucleotide sequence: TGCAGTGCTAGAGTACCCAGCTCCTACAATGAGCAGTTCTTC.

This clonotype was counted only a few times. The chain has TRBV20-1 and TRBJ1-2, with D maybe TRBD1 (6 bases). Per the germline V gene, CDR1 is DFQATT and CDR2 is SNEGSKA (reference sequence). This CDR3 comprises 15 residues. Trimming removed 4 bases from V and 8 bases from J, with 23 bases in between. The CDR3 loop is CSAMGAVTIHMGYTF. In nucleotides, the CDR3 is TGCAGTGCTATGGGGGCAGTTACGATACACATGGGCTACACCTTC.

The chain recombines TRBV7-8 with TRBJ2-1; D gene unclear. Trimming removed 2 bases from V and 2 bases from J, with 13 bases in between. The CDR3 totals 16 residues. CDR1 SGHVS and CDR2 FQNEAQ come from the germline V gene. CDR3 amino acids: CASSLISGNTYNEQFF. As DNA, the CDR3 is TGTGCCAGCAGCTTAATAAGTGGAAACACCTACAATGAGCAGTTCTTC.

The table lists this clonotype with a count of one. The CDR3 DNA reads as TGTGCAACTGTTGGGCTAGCGGGGGGAGGCTACGAGCAGTACTTC. Translating gives CATVGLAGGGYEQYF. This chain connects TRBV6-1 to TRBJ2-7; 11 bases line up with TRBD2. Germline assignment: CDR1 MNHNS and CDR2 SASEGT. The CDR3 is 15 amino acids.

This chain links TRBV20-1 with TRBJ2-3; 10 nucleotides align to TRBD2. Germline lookup yields CDR1 DFQATT and CDR2 SNEGSKA (reference sequence). CDR3 length: 14 amino acids. After removal of 3 bases from V and 7 bases from J, the junction contained 7 bases not matched to a gene. CDR3 sequence: CSARGLAGVHTQYF. The DNA for the CDR3 is TGCAGTGCTAGGGGTCTAGCGGGAGTACATACGCAGTATTTT.

This clonotype showed up many times. This chain connects TRBV20-1 to TRBJ1-5, with D possibly matching TRBD1 (5 bases). This CDR3 is built from 17 residues. V gave up 0 bases and J gave up 7 bases, with 22 bases separating them. Germline CDR1 DFQATT, CDR2 SNEGSKA (reference sequence). The chain's CDR3 is CSARDPSRVEGGQPQHF. The CDR3 bases are TGCAGTGCTAGAGACCCGTCCAGGGTTGAGGGCGGACAGCCCCAGCATTTT.

The chain has TRBV15 and TRBJ1-5; D is perhaps TRBD1 (6 bases). Trimming took off 0 bases at V and 6 bases at J, with 12 bases between the two ends. This CDR3 region has 15 residues. CDR1 is LNHNV, CDR2 YYDKDF, per germline (reference sequence). In DNA, the CDR3 is TGTGCCACCAGCAGAGACAGGGGTGGGGTTCAGCCCCAGCATTTT. This sequence encodes CATSRDRGGVQPQHF.

This clonotype was observed at least ten times. This sequence joins TRBV12-3 or TRBV12-4 and TRBJ1-4; D gene uncertain. Trimming took off 3 bases at V and 8 bases at J, with 10 bases between the two ends. This CDR3 is 13 amino acids long. The CDR3 loop is CASSFFGEEKLFF. The CDR3 DNA reads as TGTGCCAGCAGTTTCTTCGGGGAGGAAAAACTGTTTTTT.

This clonotype was recorded many times. The rearrangement links TRBV27 to TRBJ2-7; no reliable D call. The ends were cut back, 5 bases at V and 6 bases at J, with 17 bases in the middle. The CDR3 is made up of 14 amino acids. The V gene's germline CDR1 is MNHEY and CDR2 SMNVEV (reference sequence). CDR3 coding DNA: TGTGCCAGCAGTCCCACCGTCCCATATTCCGAGCAGTACTTC. Amino acid sequence: CASSPTVPYSEQYF.

This clonotype was seen a few times. V and J are TRBV6-5 and TRBJ1-6; 8 bases are shared with TRBD1. The CDR3 contains 18 residues. CDR1 and CDR2 from the germline V gene are MNHEY and SVGAGI. Unmatched junction bases numbered 10, after V lost 2 bases and J lost 4 bases. DNA of the CDR3: TGTGCCAGCAGTTACCATACACTTACAGGGGGGTATAATTCACCCCTCCACTTT. Residues: CASSYHTLTGGYNSPLHF.